This is a list of T cell receptor beta chains from one sample in a study of Graves' ophthalmopathy and Graves' hyperthyroidism. Via MiXCR, TCRdb re-called the multiplex PCR reads, giving one row per CDR3 protein. The data show 580,000 or so distinct CDR3 sequences, with 35% to 40% seen just once and about 4% held by the top ten. What was sequenced was peripheral blood or thyroid tissue (not recorded which). All receptors derive from an adult man with Graves' hyperthyroidism. Both conserved end residues are part of each CDR3. The order of the fields is D gene, clone size, V gene, J gene, CDR3 DNA, CDR3 protein. The D gene is left open where the match is weak. Size tells how often a clone was seen (once, few, many) or the class of an expanded clone, and some rows leave it out.

D gene: TRBD1; clone size: -; V gene: TRBV18; J gene: TRBJ1-5; CDR3 DNA: TGTGCCAGCTCACCACGACAGGGGTTAGACCAGCCCCAGCATTTT; CDR3 protein: CASSPRQGLDQPQHF
D gene: -; clone size: few; V gene: TRBV27; J gene: TRBJ1-1; CDR3 DNA: TGTGCCAGCAGTTTACTTGGGGATCTAAACACTGAAGCTTTCTTT; CDR3 protein: CASSLLGDLNTEAFF
D gene: -; clone size: once; V gene: TRBV7-9; J gene: TRBJ2-1; CDR3 DNA: TGTGCCAGCAGCTTAGCGAGGCCTAGCGAGCAGTTCTTC; CDR3 protein: CASSLARPSEQFF
D gene: -; clone size: -; V gene: TRBV5-5; J gene: TRBJ1-5; CDR3 DNA: TGTGCCAGCAGCTTGAGATGGGGGGATAGCAATCAGCCCCAGCATTTT; CDR3 protein: CASSLRWGDSNQPQHF
D gene: -; clone size: -; V gene: TRBV2; J gene: TRBJ1-1; CDR3 DNA: TGTGCCAGCAGCCCCGGGAGGGGGAGAACTGAAGCTTTCTTT; CDR3 protein: CASSPGRGRTEAFF
D gene: -; clone size: many; V gene: TRBV16; J gene: TRBJ1-6; CDR3 DNA: TGTGCCAGCAGCCAACGGGACTATAATTCACCCCTCCACTTT; CDR3 protein: CASSQRDYNSPLHF
D gene: TRBD1; clone size: many; V gene: TRBV4-2; J gene: TRBJ2-7; CDR3 DNA: TGTGCCAGCAGCCAAGCGACAGGGTGGGCCTACGAGCAGTACTTC; CDR3 protein: CASSQATGWAYEQYF
D gene: -; clone size: many; V gene: TRBV28; J gene: TRBJ1-1; CDR3 DNA: TGTGCCAGCAGTGCGCAAGGACGGGTCAACACTGAAGCTTTCTTT; CDR3 protein: CASSAQGRVNTEAFF
D gene: -; clone size: -; V gene: TRBV7-3; J gene: TRBJ2-7; CDR3 DNA: TGTGCCAGCAGCTTAGACGCGAGTCTAGGGGAGCAGTACTTC; CDR3 protein: CASSLDASLGEQYF
D gene: TRBD1; clone size: many; V gene: TRBV10-3; J gene: TRBJ2-5; CDR3 DNA: TGTGCCATCAGTGGACGATCGGACAGGGAGAACCAAGAGACCCAGTACTTC; CDR3 protein: CAISGRSDRENQETQYF
D gene: TRBD1; clone size: many; V gene: TRBV29-1; J gene: TRBJ2-5; CDR3 DNA: TGCAGCGCTGGACAGGGGGCACTTTCAGAGACCCAGTACTTC; CDR3 protein: CSAGQGALSETQYF
D gene: -; clone size: -; V gene: TRBV7-9; J gene: TRBJ2-7; CDR3 DNA: TGTGCCAGCAGTTTAGGGGGGCCTGCTACCCACGAGCAGTACTTC; CDR3 protein: CASSLGGPATHEQYF
D gene: TRBD1; clone size: many; V gene: TRBV7-2; J gene: TRBJ1-2; CDR3 DNA: TGTGCCAGCAGCTCCGACAGGGCCAGAGGCGGCTACACCTTC; CDR3 protein: CASSSDRARGGYTF
D gene: -; clone size: few; V gene: TRBV24-1; J gene: TRBJ1-5; CDR3 DNA: TGTGCCACCAGTGATTCCCCCAGGGCATATAGCAATCAGCCCCAGCATTTT; CDR3 protein: CATSDSPRAYSNQPQHF
D gene: -; clone size: -; V gene: TRBV7-9; J gene: TRBJ2-2; CDR3 DNA: TGTGCCAGCAGCTTAGCCTTGACAGAGAGCACCGGGGAGCTGTTTTTT; CDR3 protein: CASSLALTESTGELFF
D gene: -; clone size: -; V gene: TRBV29-1; J gene: TRBJ2-6; CDR3 DNA: TGCAGCGTTGCCCCTAGGGACAAATTCTCTGGGGCCAACGTCCTGACTTTC; CDR3 protein: CSVAPRDKFSGANVLTF
D gene: -; clone size: many; V gene: TRBV20-1; J gene: TRBJ1-6; CDR3 DNA: TGCAGTGCTAGAGTGGGAGACCTTAATTCACCCCTCCACTTT; CDR3 protein: CSARVGDLNSPLHF
D gene: -; clone size: -; V gene: TRBV12-3/TRBV12-4; J gene: TRBJ1-2; CDR3 DNA: TGTGCCAGCAGTTTTTACGGCTATGGCTACACCTTC; CDR3 protein: CASSFYGYGYTF
D gene: -; clone size: -; V gene: TRBV12-3/TRBV12-4; J gene: TRBJ1-5; CDR3 DNA: TGTGCCAGCAGACCAGGGGATCAGCCCCAGCATTTT; CDR3 protein: CASRPGDQPQHF
D gene: -; clone size: many; V gene: TRBV7-2; J gene: TRBJ2-7; CDR3 DNA: TGTGCCAGCAGCTATCAAGCGGAATCTCTCGCCTACGAGCAGTACTTC; CDR3 protein: CASSYQAESLAYEQYF
D gene: TRBD1; clone size: once; V gene: TRBV2; J gene: TRBJ2-7; CDR3 DNA: TGTGCCAGCAGTACTGGACAGGGAGGACAGCGGGCAGCCTACGAGCAGTACTTC; CDR3 protein: CASSTGQGGQRAAYEQYF
D gene: -; clone size: few; V gene: TRBV20-1; J gene: TRBJ2-1; CDR3 DNA: TGCAGTGCTAGAGATGAAGGGGCGTCCTACAATGAGCAGTTCTTC; CDR3 protein: CSARDEGASYNEQFF
D gene: TRBD1; clone size: -; V gene: TRBV29-1; J gene: TRBJ1-5; CDR3 DNA: TGCAGCGGGTACAGGGGCCAGCCCCAGCATTTT; CDR3 protein: CSGYRGQPQHF
D gene: -; clone size: -; V gene: TRBV2; J gene: TRBJ1-2; CDR3 DNA: TGTGCCAGCTTGGCAGTCGGTAACTATGGCTACACCTTC; CDR3 protein: CASLAVGNYGYTF
D gene: -; clone size: -; V gene: TRBV25-1; J gene: TRBJ1-2; CDR3 DNA: TGTGCCAGCAGTGCTAGAGCAGGGGAGTACCATGGGAACTATGGCTACACCTTC; CDR3 protein: CASSARAGEYHGNYGYTF
D gene: -; clone size: -; V gene: TRBV6-5; J gene: TRBJ2-7; CDR3 DNA: TGTGCCAGCAGTTCCCGGCAGGGATTAGTCGCTTACGAGCAGTACTTC; CDR3 protein: CASSSRQGLVAYEQYF
D gene: TRBD1; clone size: -; V gene: TRBV29-1; J gene: TRBJ1-1; CDR3 DNA: TGCAGCAGTCCGACAGGGGGCGCCGACACTGAAGCTTTCTTT; CDR3 protein: CSSPTGGADTEAFF
D gene: -; clone size: many; V gene: TRBV6-1; J gene: TRBJ2-7; CDR3 DNA: TGTGCCAGCAGTGAAGGAGAGGCGGAGACCTACGAGCAGTACTTC; CDR3 protein: CASSEGEAETYEQYF
D gene: -; clone size: few; V gene: TRBV20-1; J gene: TRBJ2-1; CDR3 DNA: TGCAGTGCCAGGACTACCCCAGCGAATGAGCAGTTCTTC; CDR3 protein: CSARTTPANEQFF
D gene: TRBD2; clone size: -; V gene: TRBV24-1; J gene: TRBJ2-1; CDR3 DNA: TGTGCCACCAGTGACCCCCACTCGACTAGCGGGAGGTCCGGGGATGAGCAGTTCTTC; CDR3 protein: CATSDPHSTSGRSGDEQFF
D gene: -; clone size: -; V gene: TRBV5-1; J gene: TRBJ1-1; CDR3 DNA: TGCGCCAGCAGCTTGGAGCCCGGGGGGGACACTGAAGCTTTCTTT; CDR3 protein: CASSLEPGGDTEAFF
D gene: -; clone size: many; V gene: TRBV7-2; J gene: TRBJ2-7; CDR3 DNA: TGTGCCAGCAGGGGAAGATCCTACGAGCAGTACTTC; CDR3 protein: CASRGRSYEQYF